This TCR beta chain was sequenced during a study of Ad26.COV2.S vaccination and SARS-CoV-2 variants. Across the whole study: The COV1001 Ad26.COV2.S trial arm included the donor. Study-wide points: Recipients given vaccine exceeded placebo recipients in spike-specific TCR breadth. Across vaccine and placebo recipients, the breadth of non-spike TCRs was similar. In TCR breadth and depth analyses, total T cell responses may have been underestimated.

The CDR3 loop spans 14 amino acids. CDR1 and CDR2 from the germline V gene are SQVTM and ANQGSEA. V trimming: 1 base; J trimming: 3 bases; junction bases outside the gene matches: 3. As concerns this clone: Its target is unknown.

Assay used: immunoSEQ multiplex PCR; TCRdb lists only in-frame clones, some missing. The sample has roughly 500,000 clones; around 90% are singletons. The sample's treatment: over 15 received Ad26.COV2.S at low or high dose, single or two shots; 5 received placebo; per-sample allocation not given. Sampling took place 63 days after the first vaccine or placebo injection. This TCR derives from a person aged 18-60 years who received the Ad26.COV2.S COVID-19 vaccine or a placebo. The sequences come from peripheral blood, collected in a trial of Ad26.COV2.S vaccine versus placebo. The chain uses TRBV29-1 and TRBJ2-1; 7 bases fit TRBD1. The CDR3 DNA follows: TGCAGCGTTGAAGTACGGGACAGCTACAATGAGCAGTTCTTC. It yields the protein CSVEVRDSYNEQFF.